This T cell receptor (beta chain) is from a study of graft-versus-host responses after intestinal transplantation (dated by TCRdb to the early 2020s). Study-wide context: The transplants that recipients got were multivisceral, liver-intestinal, or isolated intestinal. Rather than going through the commercial service, samples from a few later patients were sequenced in-house on an Illumina MiSeq and processed with MiXCR. To identify alloreactive clones, pre-transplant mixed lymphocyte reaction products were sequenced and compared with unstimulated pre-transplant donor and recipient T cells. A cohort of approximately 23 intestinal transplant recipients, including one retransplant, was enrolled, and a few patients lacking pretransplant specimens were excluded. Donor T cell macrochimerism was defined as a peak of at least 4% donor T cells among recipient peripheral blood mononuclear cells. After intestinal transplantation, graft-versus-host and host-versus-graft alloreactive T cell clones were followed in the graft, circulation and bone marrow using bulk TCR-beta CDR3 sequencing. Every recipient was given anti-thymocyte globulin induction, then maintenance tacrolimus and steroids for approximately 3 years.

For CDR1 and CDR2, the germline V gene lists LGHNA and YSLEER. From cysteine to phenylalanine, the CDR3 is 15 amino acids long. Just CDR3 DNA is preserved here, 45 bases in frame from base 1. Trimming takes 1 base from V and 6 bases from J, and the germline ends sit 12 bases apart. The library was prepared using the immunoSEQ multiplex PCR assay. Adaptive Biotechnologies carried out high-throughput TCR-beta CDR3 sequencing of genomic DNA for most patients. The authors' pipeline ran thus. Adaptive's ImmunoSEQ software was the source of the TCR sequencing data for approximately 18 patients, while a few other patients were processed with MiXCR and VDJtools. CDR3 nucleotide sequences shared between donor and recipient were removed because the origin of such sequences could not be assigned. To count as alloreactive, a clone needed at least 2-fold expansion over unstimulated cells and a minimum CFSE-low frequency of 0.002% (template counts) or 0.001% (read counts). Clones were considered mappable if detected in sequenced pre-transplant spleen, lymph node, or MLR CFSE-low populations of the donor or recipient. The cumulative frequency of alloreactive clones was calculated as a percentage of all sequences, weighted by copy number. This is the immuneACCESS table as TCRdb keeps it, with only in-frame sequences that have V and J called. A part of the clones is gone; compared with another copy, unresolved V genes explain less than half, and the rest is unexplained. V, J and clone size derive from that table, while D and trimming were established from the DNA sequence. This sample lists 29,000 or so clones; approximately 93% were detected once. The ten largest clones take up roughly 0.72% of the sample.

In the case of this clone: Its cognate antigen has yet to be identified. The input lacks base qualities; no much larger clone sits a single base away.

Study-wide findings and limitations: In patients with donor T cell macrochimerism, the allografts had high GvH to HvG T cell clonal ratios. Early after transplant, peak levels of circulating GvH clones were found to be associated with declines in HvG clones. GvH clones turned up in recipient bone marrow, with some appearing earlier in ileal mucosa or blood, a pattern consistent with an intestinal mucosal origin. Conclusions were limited by the relatively low number and heterogeneity of intestinal transplant patients.

Blood samples were collected up to 4 times in the first month after transplant and then at least monthly when available. The chain links TRBV4-3 with TRBJ2-2; the D gene is perhaps TRBD2, on 6 matching bases. The starting material was PBMCs, obtained about 65 days after intestinal transplant. The origin of this receptor is a human patient who received an intestinal transplant, so some T cells may come from the graft donor. The nucleotide sequence is given as TGCGCCAGCAGCCAAGCGCTAGCGTCGGCCGGGGAGCTGTTTTTT. The translation is CASSQALASAGELFF.